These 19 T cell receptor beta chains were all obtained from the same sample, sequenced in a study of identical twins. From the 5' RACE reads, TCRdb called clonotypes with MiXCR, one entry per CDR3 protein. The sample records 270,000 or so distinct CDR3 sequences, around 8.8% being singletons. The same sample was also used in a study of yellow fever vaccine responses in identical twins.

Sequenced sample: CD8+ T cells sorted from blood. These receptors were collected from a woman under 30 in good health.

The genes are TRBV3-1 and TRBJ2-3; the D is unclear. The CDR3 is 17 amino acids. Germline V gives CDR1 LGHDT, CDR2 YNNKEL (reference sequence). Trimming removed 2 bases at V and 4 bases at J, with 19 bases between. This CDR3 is CASSQQTPRQGADTQYF. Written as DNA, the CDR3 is TGTGCCAGCAGCCAACAAACTCCGAGACAAGGCGCAGATACGCAGTATTTT.

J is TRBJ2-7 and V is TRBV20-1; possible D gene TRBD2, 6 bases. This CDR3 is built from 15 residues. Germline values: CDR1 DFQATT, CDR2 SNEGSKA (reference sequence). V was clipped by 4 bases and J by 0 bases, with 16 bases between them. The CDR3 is CSAMGRLQSSYEQYF. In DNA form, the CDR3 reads TGCAGTGCTATGGGGAGGTTACAGAGCTCCTACGAGCAGTACTTC.

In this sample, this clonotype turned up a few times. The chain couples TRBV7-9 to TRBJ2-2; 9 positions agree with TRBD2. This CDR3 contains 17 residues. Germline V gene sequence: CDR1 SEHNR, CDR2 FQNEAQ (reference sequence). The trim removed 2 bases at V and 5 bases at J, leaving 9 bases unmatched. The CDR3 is CASSLPAGGPRTGELFF. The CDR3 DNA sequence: TGTGCCAGCAGCTTACCGGCGGGGGGGCCTAGGACCGGGGAGCTGTTTTTT.

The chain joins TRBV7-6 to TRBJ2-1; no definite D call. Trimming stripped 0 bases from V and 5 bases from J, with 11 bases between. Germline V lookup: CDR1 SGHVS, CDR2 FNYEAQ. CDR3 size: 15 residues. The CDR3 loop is CASSLAGSINNEQFF. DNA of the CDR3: TGTGCCAGCAGCTTAGCGGGATCCATAAACAATGAGCAGTTCTTC.

The CDR3 spells CASSWGLAGAVEQFF. The CDR3, as DNA: TGCGCCAGCAGCTGGGGACTAGCGGGAGCAGTTGAGCAGTTCTTC. The rearrangement uses TRBV4-1 and TRBJ2-1; 14 positions agree with TRBD2. The V and J ends lost 5 bases and 9 bases, in that order; junction bases with no gene match: 6. The CDR3 sequence is 15 residues long. CDR1 and CDR2 from the germline V gene are MGHRA and YSYEKL.

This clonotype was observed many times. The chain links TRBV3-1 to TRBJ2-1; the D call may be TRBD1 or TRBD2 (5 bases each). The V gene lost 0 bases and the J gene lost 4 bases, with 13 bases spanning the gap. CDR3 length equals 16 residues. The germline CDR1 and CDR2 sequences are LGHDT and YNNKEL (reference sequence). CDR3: CASSQDEQEVYNEQFF. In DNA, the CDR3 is TGTGCCAGCAGCCAAGATGAACAGGAGGTATACAATGAGCAGTTCTTC.

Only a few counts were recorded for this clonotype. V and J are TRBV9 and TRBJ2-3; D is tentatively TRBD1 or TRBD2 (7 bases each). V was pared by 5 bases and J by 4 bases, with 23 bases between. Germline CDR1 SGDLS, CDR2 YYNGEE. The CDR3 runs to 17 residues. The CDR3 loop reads CASRSGGGGESADTQYF. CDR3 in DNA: TGTGCCAGCAGGTCAGGGGGAGGGGGGGAGTCCGCAGATACGCAGTATTTT.

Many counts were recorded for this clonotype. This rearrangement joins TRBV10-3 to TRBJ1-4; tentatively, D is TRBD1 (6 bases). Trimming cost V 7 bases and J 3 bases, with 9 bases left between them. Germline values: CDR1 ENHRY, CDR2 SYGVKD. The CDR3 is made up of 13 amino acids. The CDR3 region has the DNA TGTGCCATCAAAGGGACACCTAATGAAAAACTGTTTTTT. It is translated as CAIKGTPNEKLFF.

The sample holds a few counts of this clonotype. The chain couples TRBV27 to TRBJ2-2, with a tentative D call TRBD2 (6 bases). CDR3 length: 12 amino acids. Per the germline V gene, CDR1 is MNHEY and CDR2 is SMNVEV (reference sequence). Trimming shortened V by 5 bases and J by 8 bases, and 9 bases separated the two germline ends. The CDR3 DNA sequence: TGTGCCAGCAGTACCGGGGGAGGGGAGCTGTTTTTT. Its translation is CASSTGGGELFF.

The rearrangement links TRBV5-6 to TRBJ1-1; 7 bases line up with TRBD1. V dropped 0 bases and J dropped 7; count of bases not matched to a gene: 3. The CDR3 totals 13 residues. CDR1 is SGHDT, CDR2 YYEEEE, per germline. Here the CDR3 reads CASSLGTGREAFF. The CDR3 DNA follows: TGTGCCAGCAGCTTGGGGACAGGCCGTGAAGCTTTCTTT.

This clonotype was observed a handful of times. CDR3 in DNA: TGTGCCAGCAGCACATTGGGGGGGGCCAACTACGAGCAGTACTTC. It encodes CASSTLGGANYEQYF. The chain links TRBV12-3 or TRBV12-4 to TRBJ2-7; a weak D match, TRBD2 (7 bases). Deletions cut 6 bases from V and 3 bases from J, with 18 bases between. This CDR3 has 15 amino acids.

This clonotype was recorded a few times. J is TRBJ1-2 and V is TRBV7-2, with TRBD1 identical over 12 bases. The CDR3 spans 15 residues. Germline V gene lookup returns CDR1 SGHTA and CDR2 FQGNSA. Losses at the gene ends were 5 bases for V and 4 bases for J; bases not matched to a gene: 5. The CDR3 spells CASSMGQGAAYGYTF. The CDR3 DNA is TGTGCCAGCAGCATGGGACAGGGGGCAGCCTATGGCTACACCTTC.

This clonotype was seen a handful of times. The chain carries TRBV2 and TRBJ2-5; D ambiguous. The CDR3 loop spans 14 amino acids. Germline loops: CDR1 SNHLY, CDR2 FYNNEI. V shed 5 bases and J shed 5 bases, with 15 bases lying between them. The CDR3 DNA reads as TGTGCCAGCAGTCCGGTGTTGTCGGTTGAGACCCAGTACTTC. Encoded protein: CASSPVLSVETQYF.

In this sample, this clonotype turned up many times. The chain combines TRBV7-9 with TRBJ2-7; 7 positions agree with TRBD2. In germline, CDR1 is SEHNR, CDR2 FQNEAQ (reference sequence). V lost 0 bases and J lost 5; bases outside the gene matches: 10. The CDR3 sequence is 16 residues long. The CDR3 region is CASSLASSGYSDEQYF. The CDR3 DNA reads TGTGCCAGCAGCTTAGCGTCTAGCGGATACTCGGACGAGCAGTACTTC.

DNA of the CDR3: TGTGCCAGCAAGACGAGGACTAGCGGGTTCCGGCGGACCGGGGAGCTGTTTTTT. Encoded protein: CASKTRTSGFRRTGELFF. The chain employs TRBV6-2 or TRBV6-3 and TRBJ2-2; 11 nucleotides line up with TRBD2. The CDR3 spans 18 residues. In germline, CDR1 is MNHEY, CDR2 SVGEGT. The ends lost 7 bases at V and 5 bases at J; junction bases unmatched: 15.

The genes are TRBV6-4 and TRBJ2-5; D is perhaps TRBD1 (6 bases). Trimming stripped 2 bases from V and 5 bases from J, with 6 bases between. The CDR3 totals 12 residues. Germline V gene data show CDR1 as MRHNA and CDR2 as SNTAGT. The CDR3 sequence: CASSDGGETQYF. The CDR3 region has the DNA TGTGCCAGCAGTGACGGGGGCGAGACCCAGTACTTC.

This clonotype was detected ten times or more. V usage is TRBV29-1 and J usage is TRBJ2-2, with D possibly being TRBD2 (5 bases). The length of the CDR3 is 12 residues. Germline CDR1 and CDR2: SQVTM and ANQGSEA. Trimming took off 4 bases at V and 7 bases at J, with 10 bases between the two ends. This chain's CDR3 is CSVADGNGELFF. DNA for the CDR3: TGCAGCGTTGCGGACGGGAACGGGGAGCTGTTTTTT.

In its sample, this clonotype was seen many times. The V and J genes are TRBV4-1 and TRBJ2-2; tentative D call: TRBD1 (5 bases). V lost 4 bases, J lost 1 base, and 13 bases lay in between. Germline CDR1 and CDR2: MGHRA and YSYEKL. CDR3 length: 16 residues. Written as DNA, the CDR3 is TGCGCCAGCAGCCCCTTGGGGCTCGTGAACACCGGGGAGCTGTTTTTT. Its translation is CASSPLGLVNTGELFF.

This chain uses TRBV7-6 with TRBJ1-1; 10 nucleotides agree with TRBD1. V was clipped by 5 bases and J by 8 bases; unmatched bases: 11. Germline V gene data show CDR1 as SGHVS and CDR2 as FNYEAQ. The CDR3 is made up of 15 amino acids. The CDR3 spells CASSHYEDRGIEAFF. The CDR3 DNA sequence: TGTGCCAGCAGCCACTATGAGGACAGGGGGATCGAAGCTTTCTTT.